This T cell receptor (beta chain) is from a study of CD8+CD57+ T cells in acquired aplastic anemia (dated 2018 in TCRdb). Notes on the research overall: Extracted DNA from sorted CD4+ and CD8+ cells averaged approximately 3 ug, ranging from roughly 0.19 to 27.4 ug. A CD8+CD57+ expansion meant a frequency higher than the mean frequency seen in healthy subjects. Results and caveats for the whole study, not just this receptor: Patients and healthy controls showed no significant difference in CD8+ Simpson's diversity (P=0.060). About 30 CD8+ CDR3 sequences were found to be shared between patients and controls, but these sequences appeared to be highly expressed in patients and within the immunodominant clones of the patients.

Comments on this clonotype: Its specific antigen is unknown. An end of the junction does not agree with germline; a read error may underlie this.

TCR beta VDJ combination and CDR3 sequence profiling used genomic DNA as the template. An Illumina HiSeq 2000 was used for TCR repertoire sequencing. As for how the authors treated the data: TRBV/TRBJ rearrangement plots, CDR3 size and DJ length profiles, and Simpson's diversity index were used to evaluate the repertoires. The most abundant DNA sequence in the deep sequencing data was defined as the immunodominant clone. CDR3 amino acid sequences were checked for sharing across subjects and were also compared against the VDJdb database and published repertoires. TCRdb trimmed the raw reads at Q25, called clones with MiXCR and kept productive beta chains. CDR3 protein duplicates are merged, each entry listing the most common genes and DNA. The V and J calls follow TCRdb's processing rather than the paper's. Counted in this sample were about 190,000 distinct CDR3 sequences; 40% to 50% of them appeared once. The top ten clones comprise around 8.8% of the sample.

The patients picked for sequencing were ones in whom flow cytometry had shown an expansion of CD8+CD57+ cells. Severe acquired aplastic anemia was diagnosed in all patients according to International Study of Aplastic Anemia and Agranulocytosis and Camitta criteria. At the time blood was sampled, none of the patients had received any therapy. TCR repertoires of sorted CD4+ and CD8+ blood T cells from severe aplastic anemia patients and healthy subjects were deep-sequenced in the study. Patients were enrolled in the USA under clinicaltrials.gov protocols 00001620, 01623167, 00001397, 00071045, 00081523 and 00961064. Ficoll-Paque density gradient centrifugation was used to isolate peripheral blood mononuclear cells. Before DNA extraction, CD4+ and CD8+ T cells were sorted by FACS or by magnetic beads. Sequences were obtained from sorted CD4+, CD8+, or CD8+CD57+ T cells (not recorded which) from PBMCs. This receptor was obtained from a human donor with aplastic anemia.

The bases read TGTGCCAGCAGTTTAGATGGGGACAGCTCCTACGAGCAGTACTTC. It specifies CASSLDGDSSYEQYF. The sequence is built from TRBV11-2 and TRBJ2-7; 7 bases in the junction line up with TRBD1. Looking up the germline V gene yields CDR1 SGHAT and CDR2 FQNNGV. The CDR3 numbers 15 residues from cysteine through phenylalanine. Of all the DNA, just the CDR3 is kept, 45 bases in frame from base 1.